The 26 T cell receptor beta chains reported below all come from one sample, sequenced in a study of T cell responses to AZD1222 COVID-19 vaccine. Repertoires were generated with immunoSEQ multiplex PCR, while TCRdb's copy carries only in-frame clones and drops some. The table has about 70,000 clones, around 89% seen once. The specimen comprised peripheral blood, sampled 28 days after the second dose of the MenACWY control vaccine. All receptors come from an adult who received the MenACWY meningococcal vaccine as a control.

The rearrangement joins TRBV6-6 to TRBJ2-1; tentatively, D is TRBD2 (6 bases). The CDR3 loop spans 13 amino acids. Deletions cut 5 bases from V and 8 bases from J, with 13 bases between. CDR1 and CDR2 (germline): MNHNY, SVGAGI (reference sequence). CDR3 residues: CASSRPGGDEQFF. The CDR3 DNA is TGTGCCAGCAGTCGCCCCGGAGGGGATGAGCAGTTCTTC.

This clone was counted only a few times. The chain's CDR3 is CASSQVGQRSYEQYF. DNA of the CDR3: TGCGCCAGCAGCCAAGTGGGACAGAGGTCCTACGAGCAGTACTTC. V is TRBV4-1 and J is TRBJ2-7; 7 nucleotides line up with TRBD1. V shed 1 base, J shed 1 base, and the junction held 4 bases outside the gene matches. Germline V gene data show CDR1 as MGHRA and CDR2 as YSYEKL. The CDR3 length is 15 residues.

The V and J genes are TRBV11-3 and TRBJ1-2; no clear D. Per the germline V gene, CDR1 is SGHNT and CDR2 is YENEEA. Trimming removed 10 bases from V and 4 bases from J, with 13 bases in between. The CDR3 extends over 12 amino acids. CDR3 sequence: CATRRRPYGYTF. CDR3 bases: TGTGCCACGAGGAGACGGCCCTATGGCTACACCTTC.

The V gene is TRBV15, the J gene TRBJ2-4; D is perhaps TRBD2 (6 bases). V lost 7 bases and J lost 8, with 18 bases in between. Germline values: CDR1 LNHNV, CDR2 YYDKDF (reference sequence). The CDR3 consists of 14 residues. The CDR3 region has the DNA TGTGCCACCACCCCCGGACTATACGGGTACATTCAGTACTTC. This codes for CATTPGLYGYIQYF.

The CDR3 DNA follows: TGCGCCAGCAGCCAGGACCCAACAACGGGAAGGGAAGAGACCCAGTACTTC. This encodes CASSQDPTTGREETQYF. The chain joins TRBV4-1 to TRBJ2-5; D may be TRBD2 (5 bases). Germline assignment: CDR1 MGHRA and CDR2 YSYEKL. The CDR3 has 17 amino acids. Deletions cut 3 bases from V and 3 bases from J, with 20 bases between.

The chain combines TRBV30 with TRBJ1-1; D remains ambiguous. Germline lookup yields CDR1 GTSNPN and CDR2 SVGIG (reference sequence). The CDR3 length is 12 residues. The V gene lost 2 bases and the J gene lost 6 bases, with 10 bases spanning the gap. CDR3 nucleotides: TGTGCCTGGAGTTCTCCGAGTTCTGAAGCTTTCTTT. Translated, it gives CAWSSPSSEAFF.

J is TRBJ2-2 and V is TRBV27; TRBD1 might be the D (5 bases). Deletions cut 2 bases from V and 5 bases from J, with 12 bases between. Germline lookup yields CDR1 MNHEY and CDR2 SMNVEV (reference sequence). The CDR3 has 15 amino acids. CDR3 sequence reads: CASSLTAGMTGELFF. The CDR3 DNA is TGTGCCAGCAGTTTAACGGCAGGGATGACCGGGGAGCTGTTTTTT.

This chain joins TRBV6-1 and TRBJ2-1; 9 bases are a match to TRBD2. Per the germline V gene, CDR1 is MNHNS and CDR2 is SASEGT. The CDR3 has 15 residues. V gave up 3 bases and J gave up 4 bases; unmatched junction bases: 4. As DNA, the CDR3 is TGTGCCAGCAGTGAGACTAGCGGAGCATACAATGAGCAGTTCTTC. This codes for CASSETSGAYNEQFF.

This clone was detected once. This chain connects TRBV5-5 to TRBJ2-5; the D gene is possibly TRBD1 (5 bases). This CDR3 is 14 amino acids long. Germline assignment: CDR1 SGHKS and CDR2 YYEKEE (reference sequence). Deletions cut 0 bases from V and 2 bases from J, with 8 bases between. CDR3 sequence reads: CASSLGQIQETQYF. CDR3 sequence (DNA): TGTGCCAGCAGCTTGGGACAGATACAAGAGACCCAGTACTTC.

The gene calls are TRBV6-5 and TRBJ1-5; no clear D gene. The germline V and J ends were trimmed by 3 bases and 0 bases, with 3 bases remaining between them. The CDR3 loop spans 13 amino acids. CDR1 and CDR2 (germline): MNHEY, SVGAGI. The CDR3 nucleotides are TGTGCCAGCAGTTATGATAGCAATCAGCCCCAGCATTTT. Its protein is CASSYDSNQPQHF.

V is TRBV4-3 and J is TRBJ1-2; perhaps TRBD1 as D (5 bases). V was trimmed by 1 base and J by 8 bases, leaving 14 bases between them. The V gene's germline CDR1 is LGHNA and CDR2 YSLEER. This CDR3 spans 14 amino acids. The CDR3 protein is CASSQAQGGHGYTF. The DNA for the CDR3 is TGCGCCAGCAGCCAAGCTCAGGGAGGGCACGGCTACACCTTC.

This clone appeared a single time. The V and J genes are TRBV5-5 and TRBJ2-5; 11 bases map to TRBD2. Per germline, CDR1 SGHKS and CDR2 YYEKEE (reference sequence). Unmatched junction bases numbered 3, after V lost 1 base and J lost 4 bases. CDR3 length equals 15 residues. CDR3 in DNA: TGTGCCAGCAGCTTGTCGCTAGCGGGGGGAGAGACCCAGTACTTC. Translating it yields CASSLSLAGGETQYF.

This clone was observed a few times. The chain has TRBV6-2 or TRBV6-3 and TRBJ1-2; 7 bases align to TRBD1. The CDR3 totals 14 residues. The germline V gene encodes CDR1 MNHEY and CDR2 SVGEGT. J gave up 5 bases and V 5 bases, and 8 bases lay outside the gene matches. The CDR3 DNA follows: TGTGCCAGCAGTCCCCTGACAGGGCCATATGGCTACACCTTC. Translation gives CASSPLTGPYGYTF.

V is TRBV6-5 and J is TRBJ1-2; no reliable D call. CDR1 is MNHEY, CDR2 SVGAGI, per germline. The CDR3 is made up of 12 amino acids. Trimming left V 10 bases short and J 2 bases short, with 11 bases between. CDR3 residues: CATLGPNYGYTF. CDR3 DNA sequence: TGTGCCACCTTAGGGCCCAACTATGGCTACACCTTC.

The V and J genes are TRBV7-9 and TRBJ1-3, with D unresolved. Germline CDR1 reads SEHNR; CDR2 reads FQNEAQ (reference sequence). V was cut by 8 bases and J by 2 bases, with 10 bases left in between. The length of the CDR3 is 13 residues. CDR3 coding DNA: TGTGCCAGCCCCCGGACGCCTGGAAACACCATATATTTT. It codes for CASPRTPGNTIYF.

V is TRBV12-3 or TRBV12-4 and J is TRBJ1-4; no firm D call. The CDR3 extends over 10 amino acids. V lost 5 bases and J lost 14, with 9 bases in between. The CDR3 here is CASSGLDLFF. For the CDR3, the DNA is TGTGCCAGCAGTGGCCTTGATCTGTTTTTT.

Concerning this clone: Other DNA sequences from this sample encode an identical CDR3 as well. V usage is TRBV12-3 or TRBV12-4 and J usage is TRBJ1-5; D unclear. V lost 3 bases and J lost 0, with 3 bases in between. This CDR3 region has 13 residues. The chain's CDR3 is CASSFDSNQPQHF. CDR3 coding DNA: TGTGCCAGCAGTTTCGATAGCAATCAGCCCCAGCATTTT.

The rearrangement joins TRBV5-1 to TRBJ1-2; no definite D call. Germline-derived CDR1 and CDR2 are SGHRS and YFSETQ. The CDR3 covers 13 residues. V lost 2 bases and J lost 0, with 5 bases in between. The CDR3 reads CASSFGANYGYTF. CDR3 nucleotides: TGCGCCAGCAGCTTTGGTGCTAACTATGGCTACACCTTC. Full variable domain (rest looked up from reference TRBV5-1 and TRBJ1-2): KAGVTQTPRYLIKTRGQQVTLSCSPISGHRSVSWYQQTPGQGLQFLFEYFSETQRNKGNFPGRFSGRQFSNSRSEMNVSTLELGDSALYLCASSFGANYGYTFGSGTRLTVV.

The chain carries TRBV10-1 and TRBJ2-1; D call uncertain. V shed 7 bases and J shed 9 bases, with 4 bases lying between them. Germline CDR1 WNHNN, CDR2 SYGVQD (reference sequence). This CDR3 has 9 amino acids. The CDR3 reads CASTGEQFF. CDR3 coding DNA: TGCGCCAGCACGGGTGAGCAGTTCTTC.

The chain's CDR3 is CACRPTPGEKLFF. The CDR3 coding sequence is TGTGCCTGCCGCCCGACCCCTGGTGAAAAACTGTTTTTT. The chain joins TRBV19 to TRBJ1-4, with no clear D. V dropped 11 bases and J dropped 7 bases, with 17 bases sitting between them. The V gene's germline CDR1 is LNHDA and CDR2 SQIVND (reference sequence). This CDR3 comprises 13 residues.

The chain is built from TRBV28 and TRBJ2-1, with TRBD2 matching over 7 bases. The length of the CDR3 is 16 residues. J gave up 6 bases and V 6 bases, and 14 bases lay outside the gene matches. CDR1 MDHEN and CDR2 SYDVKM come from the germline V gene. DNA for the CDR3: TGTGCCAGCAGAACCCCGGGAAATAGCGGGCGCAATGAGCAGTTCTTC. Translated: CASRTPGNSGRNEQFF.

The chain has TRBV27 and TRBJ1-1; the D gene is possibly TRBD1 (6 bases). The CDR3 runs 14 residues. Germline V gives CDR1 MNHEY, CDR2 SMNVEV (reference sequence). The ends were cut back, 4 bases at V and 1 base at J, with 10 bases in the middle. In nucleotides, the CDR3 is TGTGCCAGCAGTTCCCGGACAGCGAACACTGAAGCTTTCTTT. Encoded protein: CASSSRTANTEAFF.

The chain carries TRBV28 and TRBJ1-2, with D tentatively TRBD1 (5 bases). This CDR3 has 13 amino acids. Germline assignment: CDR1 MDHEN and CDR2 SYDVKM. Trimming took 2 bases from V and 8 from J, leaving 12 bases between them. This CDR3 reads CASSLGTASGYTF. The CDR3 DNA reads as TGTGCCAGCAGTTTAGGGACCGCTTCCGGCTACACCTTC.

In this sample, this clone turned up a few times. In the same sample, other DNA sequences code for this CDR3. The V gene is TRBV28, the J gene TRBJ2-2, with D perhaps matching TRBD1 (5 bases). CDR1 is MDHEN and CDR2 is SYDVKM in the germline V gene. Trimming pared 3 bases from V and 4 bases from J, leaving 6 bases between. The CDR3 length is 13 residues. Here the CDR3 reads CASSFGATGELFF. In nucleotides, the CDR3 is TGTGCCAGCAGTTTTGGGGCCACCGGGGAGCTGTTTTTT.

J is TRBJ2-1 and V is TRBV4-2, with 9 bases identical to TRBD2. The CDR3 is 17 amino acids. The V and J ends lost 0 bases and 6 bases, in that order; junction bases with no gene match: 9. The germline CDR1 and CDR2 sequences are LGHNA and YNFKEQ. CDR3 coding DNA: TGTGCCAGCAGCCAAGATGGAGGAGGAGCGGGGGGCAATGAGCAGTTCTTC. Protein: CASSQDGGGAGGNEQFF.

A few counts support this clone. The J gene is TRBJ2-7, the V gene TRBV19; TRBD2 matches at 9 bases. The CDR3 consists of 13 residues. In germline, CDR1 is LNHDA, CDR2 SQIVND (reference sequence). V lost 6 bases and J lost 2; bases outside the gene matches: 2. CDR3 sequence: CASRAGGTYEQYF. The CDR3 DNA reads as TGTGCCAGTAGAGCGGGGGGAACCTACGAGCAGTACTTC.